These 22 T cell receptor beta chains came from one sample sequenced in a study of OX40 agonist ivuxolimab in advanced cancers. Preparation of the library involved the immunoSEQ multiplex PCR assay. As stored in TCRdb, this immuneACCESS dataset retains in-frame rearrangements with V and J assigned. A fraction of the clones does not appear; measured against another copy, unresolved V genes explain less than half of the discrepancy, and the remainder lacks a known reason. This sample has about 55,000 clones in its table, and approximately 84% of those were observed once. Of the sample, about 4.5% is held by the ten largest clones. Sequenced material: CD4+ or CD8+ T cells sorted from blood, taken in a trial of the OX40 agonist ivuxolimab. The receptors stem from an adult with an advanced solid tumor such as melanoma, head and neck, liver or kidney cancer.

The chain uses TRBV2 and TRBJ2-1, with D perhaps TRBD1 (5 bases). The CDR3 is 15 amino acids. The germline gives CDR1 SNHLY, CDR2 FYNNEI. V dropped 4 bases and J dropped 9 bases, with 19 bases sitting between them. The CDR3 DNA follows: TGTGCCAGCAGTGCCCCAGGTAGTCTAAGGGGTGAGCAGTTCTTC. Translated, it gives CASSAPGSLRGEQFF.

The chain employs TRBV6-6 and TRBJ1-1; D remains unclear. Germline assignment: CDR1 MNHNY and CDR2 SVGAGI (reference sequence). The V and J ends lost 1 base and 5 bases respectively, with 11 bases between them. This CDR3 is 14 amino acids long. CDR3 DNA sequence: TGTGCCAGCAGTTACTATAGGGTAGGGACTGAAGCTTTCTTT. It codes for CASSYYRVGTEAFF.

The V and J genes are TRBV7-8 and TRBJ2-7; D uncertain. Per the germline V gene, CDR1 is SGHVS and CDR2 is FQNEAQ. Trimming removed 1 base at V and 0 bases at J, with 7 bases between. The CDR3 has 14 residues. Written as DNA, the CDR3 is TGTGCCAGCAGCTTAGGAGCCAACTCCTACGAGCAGTACTTC. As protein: CASSLGANSYEQYF.

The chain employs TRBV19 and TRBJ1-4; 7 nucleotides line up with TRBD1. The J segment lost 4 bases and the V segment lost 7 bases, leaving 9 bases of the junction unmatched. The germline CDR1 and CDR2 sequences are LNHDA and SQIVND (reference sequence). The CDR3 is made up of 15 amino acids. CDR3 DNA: TGTGCCAGTAAGGGGGCGACAGAAGTTAATGAAAAACTGTTTTTT. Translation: CASKGATEVNEKLFF.

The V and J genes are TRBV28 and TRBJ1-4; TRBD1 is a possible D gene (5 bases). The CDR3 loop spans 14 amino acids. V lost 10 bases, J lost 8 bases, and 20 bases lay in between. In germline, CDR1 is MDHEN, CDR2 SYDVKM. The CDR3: CATLRGGTPEKLFF. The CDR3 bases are TGTGCCACCTTACGGGGGGGAACCCCGGAAAAACTGTTTTTT.

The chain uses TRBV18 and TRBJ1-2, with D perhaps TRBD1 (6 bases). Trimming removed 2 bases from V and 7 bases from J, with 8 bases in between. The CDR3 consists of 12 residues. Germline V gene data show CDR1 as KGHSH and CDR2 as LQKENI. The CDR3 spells CASSPGGGGYTF. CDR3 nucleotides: TGTGCCAGCTCACCAGGGGGCGGTGGCTACACCTTC. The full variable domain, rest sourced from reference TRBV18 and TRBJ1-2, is NAGVMQNPRHLVRRRGQEARLRCSPMKGHSHVYWYRQLPEEGLKFMVYLQKENIIDESGMPKERFSAEFPKEGPSILRIQQVVRGDSAAYFCASSPGGGGYTFGSGTRLTVV.

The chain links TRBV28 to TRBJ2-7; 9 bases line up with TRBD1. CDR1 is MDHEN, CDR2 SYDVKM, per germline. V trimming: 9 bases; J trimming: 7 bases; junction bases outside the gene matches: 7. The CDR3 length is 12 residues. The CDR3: CASTGGAWEQYF. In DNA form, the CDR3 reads TGTGCCAGTACAGGGGGCGCTTGGGAGCAGTACTTC. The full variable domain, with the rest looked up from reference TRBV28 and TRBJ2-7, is DVKVTQSSRYLVKRTGEKVFLECVQDMDHENMFWYRQDPGLGLRLIYFSYDVKMKEKGDIPEGYSVSREKKERFSLILESASTNQTSMYLCASTGGAWEQYFGPGTRLTVT.

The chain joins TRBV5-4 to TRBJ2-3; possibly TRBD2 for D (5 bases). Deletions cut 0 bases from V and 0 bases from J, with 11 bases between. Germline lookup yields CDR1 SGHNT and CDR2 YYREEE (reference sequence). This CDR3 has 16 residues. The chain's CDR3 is CASSLGVSASTDTQYF. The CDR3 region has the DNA TGTGCCAGCAGCTTGGGGGTTAGCGCCAGCACAGATACGCAGTATTTT. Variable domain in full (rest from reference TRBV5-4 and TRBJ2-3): ETGVTQSPTHLIKTRGQQVTLRCSSQSGHNTVSWYQQALGQGPQFIFQYYREEENGRGNFPPRFSGLQFPNYSSELNVNALELDDSALYLCASSLGVSASTDTQYFGPGTRLTVL.

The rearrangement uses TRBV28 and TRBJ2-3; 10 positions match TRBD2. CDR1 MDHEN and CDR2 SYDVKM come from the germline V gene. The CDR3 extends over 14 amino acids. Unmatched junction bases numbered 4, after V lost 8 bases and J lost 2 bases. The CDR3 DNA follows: TGTGCCAGCGAACTAGCGGGAATCACAGATACGCAGTATTTT. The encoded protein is CASELAGITDTQYF.

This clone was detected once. The DNA for the CDR3 is TGTGCCAGTAGTGACCGGGACAGGAGGGAGACCCAGTACTTC. Protein product: CASSDRDRRETQYF. J is TRBJ2-5 and V is TRBV19; 8 bases fit TRBD1. Per germline, CDR1 LNHDA and CDR2 SQIVND (reference sequence). V dropped 5 bases and J dropped 5; count of bases not matched to a gene: 7. CDR3 length equals 14 residues.

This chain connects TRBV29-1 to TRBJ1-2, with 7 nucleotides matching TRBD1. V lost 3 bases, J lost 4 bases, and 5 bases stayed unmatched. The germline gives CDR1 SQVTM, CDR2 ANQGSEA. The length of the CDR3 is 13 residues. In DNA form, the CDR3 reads TGCAGCGTTGATTTGGCAGGGGGCTATGGCTACACCTTC. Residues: CSVDLAGGYGYTF.

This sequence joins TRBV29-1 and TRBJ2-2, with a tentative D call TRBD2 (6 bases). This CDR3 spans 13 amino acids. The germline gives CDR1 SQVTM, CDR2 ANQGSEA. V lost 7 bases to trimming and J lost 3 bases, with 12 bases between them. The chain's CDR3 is CSAGLSYTGELFF. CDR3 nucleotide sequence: TGCAGCGCGGGACTCTCCTACACCGGGGAGCTGTTTTTT.

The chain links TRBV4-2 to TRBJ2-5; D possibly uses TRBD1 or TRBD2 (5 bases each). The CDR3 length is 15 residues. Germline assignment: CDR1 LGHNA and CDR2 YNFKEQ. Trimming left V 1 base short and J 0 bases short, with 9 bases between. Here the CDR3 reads CASSQARGYQETQYF. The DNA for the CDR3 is TGTGCCAGCAGCCAAGCCCGGGGCTACCAAGAGACCCAGTACTTC.

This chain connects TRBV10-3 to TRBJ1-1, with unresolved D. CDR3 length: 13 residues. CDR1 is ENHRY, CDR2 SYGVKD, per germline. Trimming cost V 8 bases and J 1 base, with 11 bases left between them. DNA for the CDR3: TGTGCCATCGGGGTACGGGAGAACACTGAAGCTTTCTTT. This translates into CAIGVRENTEAFF.

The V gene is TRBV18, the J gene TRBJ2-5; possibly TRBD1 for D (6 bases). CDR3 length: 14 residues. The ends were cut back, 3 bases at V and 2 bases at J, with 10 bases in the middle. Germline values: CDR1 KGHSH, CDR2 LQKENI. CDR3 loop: CASSPGHGQETQYF. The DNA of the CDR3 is TGTGCCAGCTCACCGGGACATGGACAAGAGACCCAGTACTTC.

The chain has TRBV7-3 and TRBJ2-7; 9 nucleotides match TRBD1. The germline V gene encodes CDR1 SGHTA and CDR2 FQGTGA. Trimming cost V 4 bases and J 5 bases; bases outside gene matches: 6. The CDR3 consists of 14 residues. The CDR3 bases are TGTGCCAGCAGCTGGGGACAGGGTAACGACGAGCAGTACTTC. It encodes CASSWGQGNDEQYF.

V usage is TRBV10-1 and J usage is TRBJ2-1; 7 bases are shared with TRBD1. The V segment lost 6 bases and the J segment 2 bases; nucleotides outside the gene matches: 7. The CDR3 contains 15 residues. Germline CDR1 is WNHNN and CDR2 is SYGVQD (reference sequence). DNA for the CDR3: TGCGCCAGCAGACGCGACAGGGCCGCCTACAATGAGCAGTTCTTC. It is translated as CASRRDRAAYNEQFF.

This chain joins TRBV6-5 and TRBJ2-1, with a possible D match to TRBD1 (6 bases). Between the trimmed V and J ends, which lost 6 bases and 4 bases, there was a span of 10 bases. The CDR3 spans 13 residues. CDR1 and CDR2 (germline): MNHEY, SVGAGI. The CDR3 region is CASRATGYNEQFF. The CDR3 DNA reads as TGTGCCAGCAGGGCCACAGGGTACAATGAGCAGTTCTTC.

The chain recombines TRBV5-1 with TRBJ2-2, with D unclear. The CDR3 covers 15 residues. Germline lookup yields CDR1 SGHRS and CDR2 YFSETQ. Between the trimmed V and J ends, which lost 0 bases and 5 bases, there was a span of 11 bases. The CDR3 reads CASSLGHKETGELFF. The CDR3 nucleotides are TGCGCCAGCAGCTTGGGACATAAAGAGACCGGGGAGCTGTTTTTT.

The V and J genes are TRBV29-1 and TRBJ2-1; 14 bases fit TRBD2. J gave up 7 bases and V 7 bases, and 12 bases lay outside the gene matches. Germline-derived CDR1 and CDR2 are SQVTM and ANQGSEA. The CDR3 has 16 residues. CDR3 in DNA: TGCAGCGGAACCGGGACTAGCGGGAGTCGGAGGAATGAGCAGTTCTTC. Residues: CSGTGTSGSRRNEQFF.

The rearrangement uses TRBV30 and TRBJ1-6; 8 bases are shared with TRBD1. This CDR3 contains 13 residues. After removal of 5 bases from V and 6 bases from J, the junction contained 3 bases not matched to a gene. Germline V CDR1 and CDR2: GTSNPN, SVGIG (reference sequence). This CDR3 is CAWATGVNSPLHF. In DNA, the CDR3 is TGTGCCTGGGCGACAGGGGTTAATTCACCCCTCCACTTT.

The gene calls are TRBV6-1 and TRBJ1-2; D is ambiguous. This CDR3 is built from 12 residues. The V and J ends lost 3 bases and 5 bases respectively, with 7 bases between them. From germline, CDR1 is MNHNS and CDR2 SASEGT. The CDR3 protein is CASSENTYGYTF. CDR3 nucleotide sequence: TGTGCCAGCAGTGAGAATACTTATGGCTACACCTTC.